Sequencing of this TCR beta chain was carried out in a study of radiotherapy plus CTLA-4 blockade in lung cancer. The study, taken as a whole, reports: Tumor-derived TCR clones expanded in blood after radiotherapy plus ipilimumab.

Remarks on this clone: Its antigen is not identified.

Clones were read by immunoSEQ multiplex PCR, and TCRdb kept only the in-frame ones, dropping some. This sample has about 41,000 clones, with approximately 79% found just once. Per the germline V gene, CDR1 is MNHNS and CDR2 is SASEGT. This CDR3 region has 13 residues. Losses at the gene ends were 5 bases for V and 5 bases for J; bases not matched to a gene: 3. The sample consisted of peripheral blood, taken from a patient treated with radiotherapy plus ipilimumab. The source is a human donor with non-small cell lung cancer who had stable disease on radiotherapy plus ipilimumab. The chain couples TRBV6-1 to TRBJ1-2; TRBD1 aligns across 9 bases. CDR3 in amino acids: CASSTGQGYGYTF. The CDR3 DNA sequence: TGTGCCAGCAGTACCGGACAGGGGTATGGCTACACCTTC.